What follows is one TCR beta chain and its context. The antigen is not known. Per individual sample, eight separate reactions were used to make cDNA. TCRdb derives one entry per CDR3 protein from the 5' RACE reads, leaving out DNA. The listing records a few hundred thousand distinct CDR3 sequences. Germline CDR1 and CDR2: SEHNR and FQNEAQ (reference sequence). This CDR3 contains 16 residues. The entry originates in a study of monozygotic twins with inflammatory bowel disease. Findings of the study overall: Against healthy co-twins, IBD patients had lower TCRbeta diversity (measured by inverse Simpson).

It was from whole blood, with no T cell sorting, that total RNA was isolated. What was sequenced was blood. The chain couples TRBV7-9 to TRBJ2-7; no DNA is available, so the TRBD1 call from TCRdb remains unchecked. The sequence was collected from a human donor with ulcerative colitis or Crohn's disease, or a healthy co-twin of an affected twin (not recorded which). The CDR3 loop reads CASSRNPGTGGDEQYF.